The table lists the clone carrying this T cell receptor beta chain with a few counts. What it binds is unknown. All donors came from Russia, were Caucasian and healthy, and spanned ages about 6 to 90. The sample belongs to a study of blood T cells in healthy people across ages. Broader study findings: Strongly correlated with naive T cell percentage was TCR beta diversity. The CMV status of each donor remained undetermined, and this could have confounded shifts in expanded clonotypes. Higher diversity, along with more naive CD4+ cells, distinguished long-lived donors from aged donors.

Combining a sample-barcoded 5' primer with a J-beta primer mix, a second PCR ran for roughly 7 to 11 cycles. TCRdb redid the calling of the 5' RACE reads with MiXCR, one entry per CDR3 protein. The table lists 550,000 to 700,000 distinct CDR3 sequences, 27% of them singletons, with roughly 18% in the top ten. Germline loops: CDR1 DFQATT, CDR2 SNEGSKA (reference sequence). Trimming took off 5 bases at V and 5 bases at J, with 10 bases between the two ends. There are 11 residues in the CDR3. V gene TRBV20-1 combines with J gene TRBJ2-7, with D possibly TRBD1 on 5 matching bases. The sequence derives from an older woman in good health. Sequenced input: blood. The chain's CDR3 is CSAAQVDEQYF. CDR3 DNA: TGCAGTGCTGCACAGGTGGACGAGCAGTACTTC.